These T cell receptor beta chains were read from a single sample in a study of T cell responses to AZD1222 COVID-19 vaccine. Using immunoSEQ multiplex PCR, the repertoire was profiled, and TCRdb retains in-frame clones only, with some absent. This table holds around 160,000 clones, 85% to 95% found once. Sequences were derived from peripheral blood, sampled on day 0 of MenACWY control vaccination. The receptors stem from an adult in good health. CDR3s include the opening cysteine and the closing phenylalanine or tryptophan. A D gene is named only where the DNA matches it firmly. Rows give clone size only sometimes, using once, few, many, or a class for an expanded clone.

d_call: TRBD2
v_call: TRBV7-8
j_call: TRBJ2-3
clone_size: NA
cdr3_aa: CASSFSGSRATDTQYF
cdr3_nt: TGTGCCAGCAGCTTCAGCGGGAGTCGGGCCACAGATACGCAGTATTTT

d_call: NA
v_call: TRBV19
j_call: TRBJ2-3
clone_size: NA
cdr3_aa: CASTALSTDTQYF
cdr3_nt: TGTGCCAGTACGGCACTCAGCACAGATACGCAGTATTTT

d_call: TRBD2
v_call: TRBV24-1
j_call: TRBJ2-2
clone_size: NA
cdr3_aa: CATSGTSGRELHTGELFF
cdr3_nt: TGTGCCACCAGTGGGACTAGCGGGAGAGAGTTACACACCGGGGAGCTGTTTTTT

d_call: NA
v_call: TRBV7-2
j_call: TRBJ1-3
clone_size: once
cdr3_aa: CASSLNPAGNTIYF
cdr3_nt: TGTGCCAGCAGCTTAAATCCAGCTGGAAACACCATATATTTT

d_call: NA
v_call: TRBV30
j_call: TRBJ2-3
clone_size: few
cdr3_aa: CAWTGMNTQYF
cdr3_nt: TGTGCCTGGACAGGGATGAATACGCAGTATTTT

d_call: TRBD1
v_call: TRBV2
j_call: TRBJ1-2
clone_size: NA
cdr3_aa: CASSGQGVSYGYTF
cdr3_nt: TGTGCCAGCAGTGGACAGGGAGTAAGCTATGGCTACACCTTC

d_call: NA
v_call: TRBV5-1
j_call: TRBJ1-1
clone_size: NA
cdr3_aa: CASSQAGMNTEAFF
cdr3_nt: TGCGCCAGCAGCCAGGCGGGAATGAACACTGAAGCTTTCTTT

d_call: NA
v_call: TRBV12-3/TRBV12-4
j_call: TRBJ2-1
clone_size: NA
cdr3_aa: CASRLGVYNEQFF
cdr3_nt: TGTGCCAGCAGATTGGGAGTCTACAATGAGCAGTTCTTC

d_call: NA
v_call: TRBV24-1
j_call: TRBJ1-2
clone_size: NA
cdr3_aa: CATSDLQRGRTENYGYTF
cdr3_nt: TGTGCCACCAGTGATTTGCAAAGGGGCAGGACAGAAAACTATGGCTACACCTTC

d_call: NA
v_call: TRBV6-5
j_call: TRBJ1-1
clone_size: NA
cdr3_aa: CASSYSWASGVTEAFF
cdr3_nt: TGTGCCAGCAGTTACTCGTGGGCGTCAGGGGTCACTGAAGCTTTCTTT

d_call: TRBD1
v_call: TRBV3-1/TRBV3-2
j_call: TRBJ2-7
clone_size: NA
cdr3_aa: CASSQRDRVYEQYF
cdr3_nt: TGTGCCAGCAGCCAAAGGGACAGGGTCTACGAGCAGTACTTC

d_call: NA
v_call: TRBV5-8
j_call: TRBJ1-2
clone_size: NA
cdr3_aa: CASSLTGGNYGYTF
cdr3_nt: TGTGCCAGCAGCCTGACGGGGGGGAACTATGGCTACACCTTC

d_call: NA
v_call: TRBV25-1
j_call: TRBJ1-2
clone_size: NA
cdr3_aa: CASSESLRGLNGYTF
cdr3_nt: TGTGCCAGCAGTGAATCCCTTCGAGGGTTGAATGGCTACACCTTC

d_call: TRBD1
v_call: TRBV2
j_call: TRBJ1-3
clone_size: NA
cdr3_aa: CASSGQGPGNTIYF
cdr3_nt: TGTGCCAGCAGCGGACAGGGCCCGGGAAACACCATATATTTT

d_call: TRBD1
v_call: TRBV19
j_call: TRBJ1-4
clone_size: NA
cdr3_aa: CASNPGQGTEKLFF
cdr3_nt: TGTGCCAGTAACCCGGGACAGGGTACTGAAAAACTGTTTTTT

d_call: NA
v_call: TRBV5-6
j_call: TRBJ1-1
clone_size: once
cdr3_aa: CASSLGAGDTEAFF
cdr3_nt: TGTGCCAGCAGCTTGGGCGCCGGGGACACTGAAGCTTTCTTT

d_call: TRBD2
v_call: TRBV24-1
j_call: TRBJ2-2
clone_size: NA
cdr3_aa: CATSDPGLAYTGELFF
cdr3_nt: TGTGCCACCAGTGATCCCGGACTAGCGTACACCGGGGAGCTGTTTTTT

d_call: NA
v_call: TRBV30
j_call: TRBJ1-1
clone_size: NA
cdr3_aa: CAWSWREDTEAFF
cdr3_nt: TGTGCCTGGAGTTGGCGGGAGGACACTGAAGCTTTCTTT

d_call: NA
v_call: TRBV7-8
j_call: TRBJ2-3
clone_size: NA
cdr3_aa: CASSFSTTDTQYF
cdr3_nt: TGTGCCAGCAGCTTCTCGACCACAGATACGCAGTATTTT

d_call: TRBD1
v_call: TRBV2
j_call: TRBJ1-5
clone_size: few
cdr3_aa: CASSGTGRDQPQHF
cdr3_nt: TGTGCCAGCAGTGGGACAGGGAGGGATCAGCCCCAGCATTTT

d_call: TRBD1
v_call: TRBV5-1
j_call: TRBJ1-1
clone_size: once
cdr3_aa: CASSLTGQGALDTEAFF
cdr3_nt: TGCGCCAGCAGCTTGACGGGACAGGGGGCTCTCGACACTGAAGCTTTCTTT

d_call: TRBD2
v_call: TRBV7-9
j_call: TRBJ2-7
clone_size: NA
cdr3_aa: CASSPGTSGYYEQYF
cdr3_nt: TGTGCCAGCAGTCCCGGGACTAGCGGATATTACGAGCAGTACTTC

d_call: NA
v_call: TRBV18
j_call: TRBJ1-4
clone_size: NA
cdr3_aa: CASSPGSNEKLFF
cdr3_nt: TGTGCCAGCTCACCCGGGAGTAATGAAAAACTGTTTTTT

d_call: TRBD1
v_call: TRBV5-1
j_call: TRBJ2-7
clone_size: NA
cdr3_aa: CASSRQSGTVPYEQYF
cdr3_nt: TGCGCCAGCAGCCGTCAGTCCGGGACAGTACCCTACGAGCAGTACTTC